Below, 26 T cell receptor beta chains from the same sample are listed, as sequenced in a study of T cells in Graves' hyperthyroidism and ophthalmopathy. The source material, RNA transcripts, was used to amplify TCR beta CDR3 regions. A set of HTBI primers served as the primers for a first-round RT-PCR of the TCR CDR3. TCRdb re-called the multiplex PCR reads through MiXCR, storing one row per CDR3 protein. This table holds about 270,000 distinct CDR3 sequences, approximately 20% found once. The sample comprised blood. All receptors come from a man aged 30-40 years with Graves' ophthalmopathy.

This clonotype was picked up many times. The V call is TRBV2, the J call TRBJ2-6; D is tentatively TRBD1 or TRBD2 (5 bases each). Per the germline V gene, CDR1 is SNHLY and CDR2 is FYNNEI. Between the trimmed V and J ends, which lost 3 bases and 2 bases, there was a span of 11 bases. CDR3 size: 16 residues. CDR3 sequence: CASSEGPGAGANVLTF. For the CDR3, the DNA is TGTGCCAGCAGTGAGGGGCCCGGGGCTGGGGCCAACGTCCTGACTTTC. The complete variable domain, with remaining parts taken from reference TRBV2 and TRBJ2-6, reads EPEVTQTPSHQVTQMGQEVILRCVPISNHLYFYWYRQILGQKVEFLVSFYNNEISEKSEIFDDQFSVERPDGSNFTLKIRSTKLEDSAMYFCASSEGPGAGANVLTFGAGSRLTVL.

This clonotype was counted at least ten times. The rearrangement uses TRBV20-1 and TRBJ2-3; D not certain. The CDR3 has 15 amino acids. V lost 0 bases and J 1 base, leaving 11 bases between the germline ends. Germline lookup yields CDR1 DFQATT and CDR2 SNEGSKA (reference sequence). DNA for the CDR3: TGCAGTGCTAGAGATCGGAGTCGGGGCACAGATACGCAGTATTTT. Protein product: CSARDRSRGTDTQYF.

The chain employs TRBV10-3 and TRBJ1-5; D remains ambiguous. CDR3 size: 16 residues. Between the trimmed V and J ends, which lost 0 bases and 0 bases, there was a span of 9 bases. Germline CDR1 and CDR2: ENHRY and SYGVKD. The CDR3 DNA is TGTGCCATCAGTGAGTCAGGCCTGAATAGCAATCAGCCCCAGCATTTT. This sequence encodes CAISESGLNSNQPQHF.

The chain uses TRBV20-1 and TRBJ2-1, with 15 positions matching TRBD2. Germline V lookup: CDR1 DFQATT, CDR2 SNEGSKA (reference sequence). The CDR3 length is 19 residues. Unmatched junction bases numbered 18, after V lost 3 bases and J lost 9 bases. CDR3 coding DNA: TGCAGTGCTAGGGACCCGGGACTAGCGGGGGGCGTTATGTCCAGTGAGCAGTTCTTC. Translating gives CSARDPGLAGGVMSSEQFF.

This clonotype showed up just a few times. The CDR3 reads CSAFRTSGRSYNEQFF. The CDR3 DNA is TGCAGTGCTTTTCGGACTAGCGGGAGATCCTACAATGAGCAGTTCTTC. This chain uses TRBV20-1 with TRBJ2-1; 13 nucleotides align to TRBD2. The CDR3 runs 16 residues. The V gene end was trimmed by 5 bases and the J gene end by 1 base; junction bases not matched to a gene: 5. Germline CDR1 and CDR2: DFQATT and SNEGSKA (reference sequence).

The chain is built from TRBV11-2 and TRBJ2-1; 7 bases match TRBD1. The CDR3 is 12 residues long. Trimming cost V 7 bases and J 4 bases; bases outside gene matches: 1. Germline CDR1 SGHAT, CDR2 FQNNGV. CDR3 amino acids: CASMTGYNEQFF. The CDR3 DNA reads as TGTGCCAGCATGACAGGGTACAATGAGCAGTTCTTC. Looking up the rest from reference TRBV11-2 and TRBJ2-1 gives the full variable domain: EAGVAQSPRYKIIEKRQSVAFWCNPISGHATLYWYQQILGQGPKLLIQFQNNGVVDDSQLPKDRFSAERLKGVDSTLKIQPAKLEDSAVYLCASMTGYNEQFFGPGTRLTVL.

The chain couples TRBV6-1 to TRBJ2-2; no clear D. The V gene's germline CDR1 is MNHNS and CDR2 SASEGT. Deletions cut 5 bases from V and 0 bases from J, with 10 bases between. The CDR3 has 15 amino acids. The CDR3 region has the DNA TGTGCCAGCAGTAAATACGGAGCGAACACCGGGGAGCTGTTTTTT. Its protein product is CASSKYGANTGELFF.

This clonotype has ten or more counts. This rearrangement joins TRBV11-3 to TRBJ2-1; D is possibly TRBD2 (5 bases). V lost 1 base to trimming and J lost 3 bases, with 16 bases between them. The CDR3 contains 17 residues. The V gene's germline CDR1 is SGHNT and CDR2 YENEEA. CDR3 sequence: CASSLAKRGAFYNEQFF. CDR3 bases: TGTGCCAGCAGCTTAGCCAAACGGGGAGCCTTCTACAATGAGCAGTTCTTC.

This clonotype showed up just a few times. This chain joins TRBV19 and TRBJ2-7; 8 bases map to TRBD1. This CDR3 has 15 amino acids. The germline V gene encodes CDR1 LNHDA and CDR2 SQIVND (reference sequence). With 3 bases clipped from V and 2 bases from J, the junction kept 6 bases outside the gene matches. The CDR3 DNA reads TGTGCCAGTAGTATTGTCGGGACAGGAGCCTACGAGCAGTACTTC. Its protein product is CASSIVGTGAYEQYF.

This chain uses TRBV20-1 with TRBJ2-1; 11 bases are a match to TRBD2. Germline V lookup: CDR1 DFQATT, CDR2 SNEGSKA (reference sequence). The J segment lost 7 bases and the V segment lost 1 base, leaving 9 bases of the junction unmatched. The CDR3 runs 16 residues. CDR3 in DNA: TGCAGTGCTAGAGCCGTGACTAGCGGGACTCGGAATGAGCAGTTCTTC. This codes for CSARAVTSGTRNEQFF.

This clonotype has at least ten counts. This chain links TRBV11-2 with TRBJ2-1, with 10 bases fitting TRBD2. The CDR3 has 15 amino acids. Unmatched junction bases numbered 8, after V lost 5 bases and J lost 7 bases. The germline V gene encodes CDR1 SGHAT and CDR2 FQNNGV. The CDR3 reads CASSPSGRDFNEQFF. In DNA, the CDR3 is TGTGCCAGCAGCCCCAGCGGGAGGGACTTTAATGAGCAGTTCTTC.

The J gene is TRBJ2-7, the V gene TRBV29-1, with TRBD2 matching over 10 bases. Trimming took 5 bases from V and 2 from J; bases not matched to a gene: 6. CDR1 and CDR2 (germline): SQVTM, ANQGSEA. The CDR3 sequence is 14 residues long. The CDR3 DNA reads TGCAGCGTTCTCCCCCTAGCGGGGGCCTACGAGCAGTACTTC. Protein sequence: CSVLPLAGAYEQYF.

This clonotype has only a few counts. V gene TRBV24-1 combines with J gene TRBJ2-1, with D possibly TRBD1 on 6 matching bases. Germline CDR1 is KGHDR and CDR2 is SFDVKD. The CDR3 length is 14 residues. V gave up 3 bases and J gave up 8 bases, with 13 bases separating them. The CDR3 protein is CATSDATGTDEQFF. The DNA for the CDR3 is TGTGCCACCAGTGATGCGACAGGTACTGATGAGCAGTTCTTC.

The table lists this clonotype with many counts. CDR3 in DNA: TGCAGTGCTAGAGTCTCGGGACAGGACAATCAGCCCCAGCATTTT. This encodes CSARVSGQDNQPQHF. This rearrangement joins TRBV20-1 to TRBJ1-5, with 8 bases aligning to TRBD1. The V and J ends lost 1 base and 3 bases, in that order; junction bases with no gene match: 5. Germline V gives CDR1 DFQATT, CDR2 SNEGSKA (reference sequence). The CDR3 extends over 15 amino acids.

This clonotype was counted at least ten times. V usage is TRBV28 and J usage is TRBJ2-1, with D unclear. This CDR3 has 15 amino acids. CDR1 and CDR2 from the germline V gene are MDHEN and SYDVKM. Trimming cost V 4 bases and J 6 bases, with 16 bases left between them. The CDR3 loop reads CASSWRRGGRNEQFF. The CDR3 DNA follows: TGTGCCAGCAGTTGGCGGAGAGGTGGGCGCAATGAGCAGTTCTTC.

This sequence joins TRBV2 and TRBJ1-2; tentatively, D is TRBD1 (6 bases). Looked up from germline, CDR1 is SNHLY and CDR2 is FYNNEI. The germline V and J ends were trimmed by 8 bases and 4 bases, with 17 bases remaining between them. The CDR3 spans 14 residues. CDR3 sequence reads: CASVRDTLTYGYTF. The CDR3 DNA follows: TGTGCCAGCGTCCGGGACACTTTAACCTATGGCTACACCTTC.

This clonotype was seen at least ten times. This sequence joins TRBV2 and TRBJ2-3; D is possibly TRBD2 (6 bases). Germline V gene data show CDR1 as SNHLY and CDR2 as FYNNEI. V lost 10 bases, J lost 1 base, and 15 bases lay in between. This CDR3 has 14 amino acids. CDR3 sequence reads: CATPSGDGTDTQYF. The DNA for the CDR3 is TGTGCCACCCCCTCGGGGGACGGCACAGATACGCAGTATTTT.

This clonotype was observed a handful of times. V usage is TRBV19 and J usage is TRBJ2-3, with 9 positions matching TRBD1. Per germline, CDR1 LNHDA and CDR2 SQIVND (reference sequence). V trimming: 1 base; J trimming: 7 bases; junction bases outside the gene matches: 12. The CDR3 is made up of 17 amino acids. The chain's CDR3 is CASSIGGGDRERNTQYF. DNA of the CDR3: TGTGCCAGTAGTATAGGCGGAGGGGACAGGGAACGGAATACGCAGTATTTT.

The chain is built from TRBV7-9 and TRBJ2-3, with 12 bases lining up with TRBD2. This CDR3 spans 20 amino acids. Germline-derived CDR1 and CDR2 are SEHNR and FQNEAQ (reference sequence). V lost 1 base to trimming and J lost 2 bases; unmatched junction nucleotides: 13. CDR3: CASSLGASGRATPYTDTQYF. As DNA, the CDR3 is TGTGCCAGCAGCTTAGGGGCTAGCGGGAGGGCCACGCCATACACAGATACGCAGTATTTT.

This clonotype was observed many times. The chain uses TRBV28 and TRBJ2-4; either TRBD1 or TRBD2 may supply D (6 bases each). This CDR3 contains 15 residues. Trimming shortened V by 7 bases and J by 3 bases, and 16 bases separated the two germline ends. The germline V gene has CDR1 MDHEN and CDR2 SYDVKM. The CDR3 protein is CASTEQGGGKNIQYF. The CDR3 DNA reads as TGTGCCAGCACCGAACAGGGAGGCGGCAAAAACATTCAGTACTTC.

This clonotype was recorded many times. This chain uses TRBV28 with TRBJ2-4, with D perhaps matching TRBD2 (7 bases). The CDR3 length is 15 residues. The germline V and J ends were trimmed by 6 bases and 9 bases, with 21 bases remaining between them. Germline CDR1 is MDHEN and CDR2 is SYDVKM. The DNA for the CDR3 is TGTGCCAGCAGCCGAGGGGGGGGGTCTAGTAGCATTCAGTACTTC. This codes for CASSRGGGSSSIQYF.

This clonotype was picked up many times. The chain combines TRBV2 with TRBJ1-2; 9 bases line up with TRBD1. The CDR3 covers 14 residues. In germline, CDR1 is SNHLY, CDR2 FYNNEI. With 5 bases clipped from V and 8 bases from J, the junction kept 9 bases outside the gene matches. Here the CDR3 reads CASSRGQGFDGYTF. The CDR3 bases are TGTGCCAGCAGTAGAGGACAGGGGTTCGACGGCTACACCTTC.

The J gene is TRBJ2-7, the V gene TRBV12-3 or TRBV12-4; D is unclear. With 6 bases removed from V and 6 bases from J, the gap between germline ends came to 18 bases. The CDR3 loop spans 14 amino acids. The CDR3 is CASSYTTKTGEQYF. The CDR3 DNA follows: TGTGCCAGCAGCTACACGACCAAGACTGGCGAGCAGTACTTC.

The sample holds many counts of this clonotype. This chain links TRBV7-9 with TRBJ2-7; D gene ambiguous. Between the trimmed V and J ends, which lost 0 bases and 6 bases, there was a span of 12 bases. The germline CDR1 and CDR2 sequences are SEHNR and FQNEAQ (reference sequence). CDR3 length: 14 amino acids. CDR3 nucleotide sequence: TGTGCCAGCAGCTTAGCGGCCGGATCGTTCGAGCAGTACTTC. Translated: CASSLAAGSFEQYF. The complete variable domain, with remaining parts taken from reference TRBV7-9 and TRBJ2-7, reads DTGVSQNPRHKITKRGQNVTFRCDPISEHNRLYWYRQTLGQGPEFLTYFQNEAQLEKSRLLSDRFSAERPKGSFSTLEIQRTEQGDSAMYLCASSLAAGSFEQYFGPGTRLTVT.

The chain couples TRBV7-3 to TRBJ1-2; D not resolved. V was shortened by 2 bases and J by 8 bases, with 9 bases between the two germline ends. Germline CDR1 SGHTA, CDR2 FQGTGA. The CDR3 runs 12 residues. The CDR3 sequence is CASSLGEFGYTF. The CDR3 bases are TGTGCCAGCAGCTTAGGGGAGTTCGGCTACACCTTC.

This clonotype was counted a few times. The gene calls are TRBV20-1 and TRBJ1-4, with no clear D. The V end was cut by 3 bases, the J end by 2 bases, with 16 bases between. CDR3 size: 16 residues. CDR1 is DFQATT and CDR2 is SNEGSKA in the germline V gene (reference sequence). The DNA for the CDR3 is TGCAGTGCTAGTACACCATTACGTCCTACTAATGAAAAACTGTTTTTT. Its protein is CSASTPLRPTNEKLFF.